This T cell receptor beta chain was captured by sequencing in a study of identical twins. The germline gives CDR1 SNHLY, CDR2 FYNNEI. The CDR3 length is 14 residues. The V end lost 2 bases, the J end lost 5 bases, and 13 bases lay between the germline ends. Template switching supplied a universal primer site; unique molecular identifiers were carried on the cDNA. TCRdb ran MiXCR on the 5' RACE reads and lists one entry per CDR3 protein. The sample lists about 300,000 distinct CDR3 sequences; 9% to 15% were seen once. About this clonotype: What it binds is not known.

Study-level results: Abundant beta clonotypes from cord blood bore fewer insertions; memory repertoires lacked this pattern.

The sample was also reused in another study, on yellow fever vaccine responses in identical twins. In that study: Twins' vaccine T cell responses were reported to seem partly convergent and partly personalized.

The specimen sequenced was CD8+ T cells sorted from blood. This clonotype was sampled from a woman aged 18-29 years in good health. The rearrangement links TRBV2 to TRBJ2-7; no clear D. CDR3 in amino acids: CASSEISGPHEQYV. CDR3 sequence (DNA): TGTGCCAGCAGTGAAATCTCCGGTCCCCACGAGCAGTACGTC.